This T cell receptor (beta chain) came from a study of cytomegalovirus exposure and HLA in healthy donors. Findings and limits, study-wide: Immune exposure data for these donors was limited to CMV serostatus. Across donors, sequencing depth was assumed by presence/absence analyses to be roughly uniform. There were approximately 150 TCR beta chains listed as cytomegalovirus-associated. The likely explanation for a cluster of highly shared sequence variants was sequencing artifact.

The J segment lost 4 bases and the V segment lost 0 bases, leaving 6 bases of the junction unmatched. Germline CDR1 is SGHRS and CDR2 is YFSETQ. The CDR3 extends over 15 amino acids. Comment on this clone: The target antigen is unknown.

This PCR relied on a set of 60 Vbeta primers and 13 Jbeta primers. Using immunoSEQ multiplex PCR, the repertoire was profiled, and TCRdb retains in-frame clones only, with some absent. In the table there are more than 100,000 clones, approximately 84% of which are singletons. The source material was PBMCs. The genes are TRBV5-1 and TRBJ1-1; 7 bases fit TRBD1. This clonotype was sampled from a woman in her late teens or twenties in good health and CMV-seronegative. CDR3 nucleotide sequence: TGCGCCAGCAGCTTGGGACAGGGACGACGCACTGAAGCTTTCTTT. This gives the protein CASSLGQGRRTEAFF. The full variable domain, with the rest looked up from reference TRBV5-1 and TRBJ1-1, is KAGVTQTPRYLIKTRGQQVTLSCSPISGHRSVSWYQQTPGQGLQFLFEYFSETQRNKGNFPGRFSGRQFSNSRSEMNVSTLELGDSALYLCASSLGQGRRTEAFFGQGTRLTVV.